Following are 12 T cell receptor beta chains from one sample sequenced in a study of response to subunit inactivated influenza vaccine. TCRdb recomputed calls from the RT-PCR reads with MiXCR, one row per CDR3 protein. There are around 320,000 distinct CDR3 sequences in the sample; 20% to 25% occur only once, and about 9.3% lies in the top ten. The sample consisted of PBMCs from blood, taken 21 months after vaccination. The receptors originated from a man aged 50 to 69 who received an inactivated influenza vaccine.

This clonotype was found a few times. This CDR3 reads CASSLLSLGNKYGYTF. As DNA, the CDR3 is TGCGCCAGCAGCTTGTTAAGTCTCGGAAATAAGTATGGCTACACCTTC. This sequence joins TRBV5-1 and TRBJ1-2, with D uncertain. With 1 base removed from V and 5 bases from J, the gap between germline ends came to 18 bases. The CDR3 runs 16 residues. Per the germline V gene, CDR1 is SGHRS and CDR2 is YFSETQ.

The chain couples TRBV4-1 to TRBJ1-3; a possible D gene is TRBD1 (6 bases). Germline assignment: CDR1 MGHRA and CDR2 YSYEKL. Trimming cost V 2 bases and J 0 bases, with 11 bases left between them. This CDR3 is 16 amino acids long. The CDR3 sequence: CASSQQQGYSGNTIYF. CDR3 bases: TGCGCCAGCAGCCAACAACAGGGATACTCTGGAAACACCATATATTTT.

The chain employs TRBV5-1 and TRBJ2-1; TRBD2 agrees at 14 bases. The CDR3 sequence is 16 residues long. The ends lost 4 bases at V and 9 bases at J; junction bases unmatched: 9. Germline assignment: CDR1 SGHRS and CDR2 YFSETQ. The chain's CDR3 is CASSTQGTSGGGEQFF. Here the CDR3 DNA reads TGCGCCAGCAGCACTCAGGGGACTAGCGGGGGCGGTGAGCAGTTCTTC.

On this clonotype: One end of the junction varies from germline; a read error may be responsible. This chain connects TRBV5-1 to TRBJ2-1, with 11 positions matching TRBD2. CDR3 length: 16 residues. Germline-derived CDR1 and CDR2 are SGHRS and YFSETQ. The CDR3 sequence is CASSPLLAGGFFEEFF. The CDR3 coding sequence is TGCGCCAGCAGCCCCCTTTTAGCGGGGGGGTTCTTTGAGGAGTTCTTC.

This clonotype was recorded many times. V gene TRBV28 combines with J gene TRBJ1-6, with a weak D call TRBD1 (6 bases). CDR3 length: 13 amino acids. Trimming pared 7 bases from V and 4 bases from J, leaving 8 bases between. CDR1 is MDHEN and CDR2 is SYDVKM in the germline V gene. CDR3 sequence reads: CASKQGYNSPLHF. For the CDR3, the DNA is TGTGCCAGCAAACAGGGATATAATTCACCCCTCCACTTT. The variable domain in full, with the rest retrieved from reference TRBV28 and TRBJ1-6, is DVKVTQSSRYLVKRTGEKVFLECVQDMDHENMFWYRQDPGLGLRLIYFSYDVKMKEKGDIPEGYSVSREKKERFSLILESASTNQTSMYLCASKQGYNSPLHFGNGTRLTVT.

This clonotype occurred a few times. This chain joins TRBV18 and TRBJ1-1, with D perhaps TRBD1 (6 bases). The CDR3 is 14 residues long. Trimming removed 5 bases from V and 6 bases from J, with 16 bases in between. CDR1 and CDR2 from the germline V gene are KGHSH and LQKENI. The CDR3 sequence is CASSKQGQQAEAFF. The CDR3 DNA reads TGTGCCAGCTCAAAACAGGGACAACAGGCTGAAGCTTTCTTT. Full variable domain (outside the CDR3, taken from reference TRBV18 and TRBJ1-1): NAGVMQNPRHLVRRRGQEARLRCSPMKGHSHVYWYRQLPEEGLKFMVYLQKENIIDESGMPKERFSAEFPKEGPSILRIQQVVRGDSAAYFCASSKQGQQAEAFFGQGTRLTVV.

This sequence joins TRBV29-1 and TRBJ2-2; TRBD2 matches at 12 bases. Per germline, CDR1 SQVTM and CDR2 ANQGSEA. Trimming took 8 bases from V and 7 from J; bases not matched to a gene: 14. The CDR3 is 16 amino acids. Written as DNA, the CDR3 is TGCAGCCCCTGTGGGCTAGCGGGAGGGCCGGTCGGGGAGCTGTTTTTT. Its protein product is CSPCGLAGGPVGELFF.

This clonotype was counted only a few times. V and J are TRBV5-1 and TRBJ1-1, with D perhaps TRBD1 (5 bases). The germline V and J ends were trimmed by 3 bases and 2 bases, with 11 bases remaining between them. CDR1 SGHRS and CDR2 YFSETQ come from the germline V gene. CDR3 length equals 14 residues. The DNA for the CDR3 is TGCGCCAGCAGCTCGACAGAGCAAAACACTGAAGCTTTCTTT. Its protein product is CASSSTEQNTEAFF.

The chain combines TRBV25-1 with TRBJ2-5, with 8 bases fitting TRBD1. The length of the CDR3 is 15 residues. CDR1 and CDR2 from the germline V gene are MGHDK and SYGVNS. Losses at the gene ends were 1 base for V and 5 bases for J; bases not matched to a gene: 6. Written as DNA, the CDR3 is TGTGCCAGCAGTGAATTTCAGGGGGCTGGGGAGACCCAGTACTTC. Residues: CASSEFQGAGETQYF.

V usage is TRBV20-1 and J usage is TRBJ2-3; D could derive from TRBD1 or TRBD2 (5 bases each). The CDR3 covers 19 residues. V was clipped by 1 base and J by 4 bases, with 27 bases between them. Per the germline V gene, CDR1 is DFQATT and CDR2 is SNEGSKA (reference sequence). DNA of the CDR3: TGCAGTGCTAGAGGCCGAACCCGTTGGGACCAAGGCTCCTCAGATACGCAGTATTTT. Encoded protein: CSARGRTRWDQGSSDTQYF.

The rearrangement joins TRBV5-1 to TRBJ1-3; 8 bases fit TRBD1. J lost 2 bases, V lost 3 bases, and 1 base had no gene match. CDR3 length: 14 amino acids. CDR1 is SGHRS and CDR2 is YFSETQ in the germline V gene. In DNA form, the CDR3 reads TGCGCCAGCAGCTGGGACAGGACTGGAAACACCATATATTTT. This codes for CASSWDRTGNTIYF.

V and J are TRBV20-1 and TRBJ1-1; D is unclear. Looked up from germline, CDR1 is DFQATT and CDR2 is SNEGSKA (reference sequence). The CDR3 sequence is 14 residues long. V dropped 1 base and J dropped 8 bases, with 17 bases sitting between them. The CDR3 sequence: CSARGLDGNYEAFF. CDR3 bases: TGCAGTGCTAGAGGTCTTGACGGGAACTACGAAGCTTTCTTT.